Each of the 13 T cell receptor beta chains below was sequenced from the same sample in a study of Ad26.COV2.S vaccination and SARS-CoV-2 variants. This sample's treatment: roughly 19 received Ad26.COV2.S at low or high dose, single or two shots; roughly five received placebo; per-sample allocation not given. Sampling was performed 63 days after the first vaccine or placebo injection. Clones were read by immunoSEQ multiplex PCR, and TCRdb kept only the in-frame ones, dropping some. The sample shows around 250,000 clones, about 90% of them seen only once. Source: peripheral blood, taken in a trial of Ad26.COV2.S vaccine versus placebo. The receptors originated from a person aged 18-65 years who received the Ad26.COV2.S COVID-19 vaccine or a placebo.

CDR3 sequence: CASSPRQGRGTDTQYF. In nucleotides, the CDR3 is TGTGCCAGCTCACCACGGCAGGGAAGGGGCACAGATACGCAGTATTTT. The chain links TRBV18 to TRBJ2-3; tentative D call: TRBD1 (5 bases). The V end lost 1 base, the J end lost 1 base, and 12 bases lay between the germline ends. The CDR3 is made up of 16 amino acids. Germline V gives CDR1 KGHSH, CDR2 LQKENI. Variable domain in full (rest from reference TRBV18 and TRBJ2-3): NAGVMQNPRHLVRRRGQEARLRCSPMKGHSHVYWYRQLPEEGLKFMVYLQKENIIDESGMPKERFSAEFPKEGPSILRIQQVVRGDSAAYFCASSPRQGRGTDTQYFGPGTRLTVL.

The chain couples TRBV6-6 to TRBJ2-7, with D perhaps matching TRBD2 (5 bases). CDR1 is MNHNY, CDR2 SVGAGI, per germline (reference sequence). V was shortened by 4 bases and J by 4 bases, with 8 bases between the two germline ends. CDR3 size: 12 residues. CDR3 bases: TGTGCCAGCAGTTCCGGCGGGTACGAGCAGTACTTC. Amino acids: CASSSGGYEQYF.

The J gene is TRBJ1-5, the V gene TRBV19; D uncertain. The V and J ends lost 3 bases and 0 bases respectively, with 21 bases between them. The CDR3 loop spans 19 amino acids. Germline V gene sequence: CDR1 LNHDA, CDR2 SQIVND (reference sequence). The CDR3 loop reads CASSIIGAGTRNSNQPQHF. DNA for the CDR3: TGTGCCAGTAGTATCATAGGCGCTGGCACTCGTAATAGCAATCAGCCCCAGCATTTT. The complete variable domain, with remaining parts taken from reference TRBV19 and TRBJ1-5, reads DGGITQSPKYLFRKEGQNVTLSCEQNLNHDAMYWYRQDPGQGLRLIYYSQIVNDFQKGDIAEGYSVSREKKESFPLTVTSAQKNPTAFYLCASSIIGAGTRNSNQPQHFGDGTRLSIL.

This clone has more than one count but fewer than ten. This chain connects TRBV5-6 to TRBJ2-1; 13 bases align to TRBD2. V shed 2 bases and J 12 bases; nucleotides not matched to a gene: 11. This CDR3 contains 16 residues. Germline V CDR1 and CDR2: SGHDT, YYEEEE. This CDR3 is CASSFYTGTSGIGQFF. The CDR3 DNA sequence: TGTGCCAGCAGCTTTTATACCGGGACTAGCGGGATCGGGCAGTTCTTC.

The J gene is TRBJ1-1, the V gene TRBV7-8; D possibly corresponds to TRBD1 (5 bases). CDR3 length: 15 amino acids. V was pared by 2 bases and J by 4 bases, with 14 bases between. The germline gives CDR1 SGHVS, CDR2 FQNEAQ. The CDR3 spells CASSLQGFWGTEAFF. The CDR3 bases are TGTGCCAGCAGCTTACAGGGTTTTTGGGGCACTGAAGCTTTCTTT.

V and J are TRBV6-6 and TRBJ2-5; possibly TRBD1 or TRBD2 for D (6 bases each). The V gene lost 1 base and the J gene lost 5 bases, with 11 bases spanning the gap. CDR1 is MNHNY, CDR2 SVGAGI, per germline (reference sequence). The length of the CDR3 is 14 residues. CDR3 sequence: CASSYYQGGETQYF. The CDR3 DNA follows: TGTGCCAGCAGTTACTACCAAGGGGGGGAGACCCAGTACTTC.

The chain's CDR3 is CASSPWGAGNTGELFF. The CDR3 DNA reads TGTGCCAGCAGCCCATGGGGGGCCGGGAACACCGGGGAGCTGTTTTTT. The chain couples TRBV3-1 (or the pseudogene TRBV3-2) to TRBJ2-2, with D possibly being TRBD1 or TRBD2 (6 bases each). This CDR3 is 16 amino acids long. CDR1 is LGHDT, CDR2 YNNKEL, per germline (reference sequence). Trimming shortened V by 4 bases and J by 1 base, and 13 bases separated the two germline ends.

The V and J genes are TRBV7-2 and TRBJ2-5; 12 nucleotides line up with TRBD2. This CDR3 is 18 amino acids long. The V segment lost 1 base and the J segment 4 bases; nucleotides outside the gene matches: 10. Germline V gives CDR1 SGHTA, CDR2 FQGNSA. CDR3 DNA sequence: TGTGCCAGCAGCTTAGGGTTACTAGCGGGGGGCCGGGGAGAGACCCAGTACTTC. Translating it yields CASSLGLLAGGRGETQYF. The whole variable domain, filled in from reference TRBV7-2 and TRBJ2-5, reads GAGVSQSPSNKVTEKGKDVELRCDPISGHTALYWYRQSLGQGLEFLIYFQGNSAPDKSGLPSDRFSAERTGGSVSTLTIQRTQQEDSAVYLCASSLGLLAGGRGETQYFGPGTRLLVL.

The chain employs TRBV5-8 and TRBJ2-5; a possible D gene is TRBD1 (6 bases). The germline gives CDR1 SGHTS, CDR2 YDEGEE. This CDR3 contains 18 residues. V lost 0 bases, J lost 1 base, and 19 bases lay in between. Here the CDR3 reads CASSLVGTTNIFQETQYF. The CDR3 DNA reads TGTGCCAGCAGCTTGGTTGGGACAACTAATATATTCCAAGAGACCCAGTACTTC.

V gene TRBV28 combines with J gene TRBJ1-4, with TRBD1 matching over 10 bases. The ends lost 7 bases at V and 4 bases at J; junction bases unmatched: 6. CDR1 MDHEN and CDR2 SYDVKM come from the germline V gene. The CDR3 spans 15 residues. The CDR3 sequence: CASTRQGAINEKLFF. The CDR3 DNA sequence: TGTGCCAGCACCCGACAGGGGGCGATTAATGAAAAACTGTTTTTT.

The chain joins TRBV10-3 to TRBJ1-2, with 7 nucleotides matching TRBD1. V lost 8 bases to trimming and J lost 7 bases; unmatched junction nucleotides: 7. The CDR3 spans 12 residues. Germline lookup yields CDR1 ENHRY and CDR2 SYGVKD. CDR3: CAIAETGSGYTF. The CDR3 DNA sequence: TGTGCCATCGCCGAGACAGGGTCTGGCTACACCTTC.

CDR3 DNA sequence: TGTGCCAGCAGCCCCCCCCTCCGGGGTGGGGATGGCTACACCTTC. Protein product: CASSPPLRGGDGYTF. The chain links TRBV4-2 to TRBJ1-2; unclear D gene. This CDR3 is built from 15 residues. V was cut by 4 bases and J by 6 bases, with 18 bases left in between. CDR1 and CDR2 (germline): LGHNA, YNFKEQ.

CDR3 loop: CASSLARLAGETQYF. CDR3 coding DNA: TGCGCCAGCAGCTTGGCTAGGCTAGCGGGAGAGACCCAGTACTTC. This rearrangement joins TRBV5-1 to TRBJ2-5, with 8 bases fitting TRBD2. CDR3 length: 15 residues. CDR1 is SGHRS, CDR2 YFSETQ, per germline. With V trimmed by 0 bases and J by 4 bases, 5 bases remained unmatched.